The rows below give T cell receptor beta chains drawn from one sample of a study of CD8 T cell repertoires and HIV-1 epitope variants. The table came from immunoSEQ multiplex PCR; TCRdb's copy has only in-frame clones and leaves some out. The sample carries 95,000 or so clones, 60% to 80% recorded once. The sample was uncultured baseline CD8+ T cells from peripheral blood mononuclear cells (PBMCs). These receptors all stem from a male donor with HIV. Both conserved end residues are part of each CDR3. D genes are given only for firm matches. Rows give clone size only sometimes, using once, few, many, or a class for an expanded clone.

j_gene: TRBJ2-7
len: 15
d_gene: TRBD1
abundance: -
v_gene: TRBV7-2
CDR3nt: TGTGCCAGCAGCTTAAAGGGACAGGGCACCTACGAGCAGTACTTC
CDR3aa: CASSLKGQGTYEQYF

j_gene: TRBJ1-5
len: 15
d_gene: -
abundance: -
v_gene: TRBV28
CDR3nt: TGTGCCAGCATCCCCGGGGCCTTGGGCAATCAGCCCCAGCATTTT
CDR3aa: CASIPGALGNQPQHF

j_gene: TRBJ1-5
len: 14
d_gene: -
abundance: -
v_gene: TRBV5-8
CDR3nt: TGTGCCAGCAGCTTGAGACAGAGCAATCAGCCCCAGCATTTT
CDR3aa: CASSLRQSNQPQHF

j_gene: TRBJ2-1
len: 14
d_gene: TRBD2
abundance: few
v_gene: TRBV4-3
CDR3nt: TGCGCCAGCAGCCAAGAATGGGGGGGCAATGAGCAGTTCTTC
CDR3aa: CASSQEWGGNEQFF

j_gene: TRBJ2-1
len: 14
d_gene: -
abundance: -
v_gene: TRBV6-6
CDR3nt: TGTGCCAGCAGTTACCGGGACATATACAATGAGCAGTTCTTC
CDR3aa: CASSYRDIYNEQFF

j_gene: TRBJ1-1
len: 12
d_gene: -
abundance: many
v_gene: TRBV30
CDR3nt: TGTGCCTGGAGTGTTGCGGACACTGAAGCTTTCTTT
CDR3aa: CAWSVADTEAFF

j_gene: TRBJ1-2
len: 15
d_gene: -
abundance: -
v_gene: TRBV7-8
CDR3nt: TGTGCCAGCAGCTTAGCTGGAGGGATTAACTATGGCTACACCTTC
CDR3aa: CASSLAGGINYGYTF

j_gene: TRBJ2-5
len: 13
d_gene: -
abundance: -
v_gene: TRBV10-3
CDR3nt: TGTGCCATCAGTCAGACAGGGAGGGAGACCCAGTACTTC
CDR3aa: CAISQTGRETQYF

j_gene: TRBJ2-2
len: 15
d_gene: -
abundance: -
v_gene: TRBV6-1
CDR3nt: TGTGCCAGCAGTGAAGGCACAGCGAACACCGGGGAGCTGTTTTTT
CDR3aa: CASSEGTANTGELFF

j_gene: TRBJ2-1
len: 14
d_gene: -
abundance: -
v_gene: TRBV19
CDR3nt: TGTGCCAGTAGTATTAAGCGGCGGTACAATGAGCAGTTCTTC
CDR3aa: CASSIKRRYNEQFF

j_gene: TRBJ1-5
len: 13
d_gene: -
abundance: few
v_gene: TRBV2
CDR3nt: TGTGCCAGCGAAGCAGGGGCGACTCAGCCCCAGCATTTT
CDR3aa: CASEAGATQPQHF

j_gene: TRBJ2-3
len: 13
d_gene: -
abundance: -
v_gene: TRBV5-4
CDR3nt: TGTGCCAGCAGCACCCCTGGATCAGATACGCAGTATTTT
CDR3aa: CASSTPGSDTQYF